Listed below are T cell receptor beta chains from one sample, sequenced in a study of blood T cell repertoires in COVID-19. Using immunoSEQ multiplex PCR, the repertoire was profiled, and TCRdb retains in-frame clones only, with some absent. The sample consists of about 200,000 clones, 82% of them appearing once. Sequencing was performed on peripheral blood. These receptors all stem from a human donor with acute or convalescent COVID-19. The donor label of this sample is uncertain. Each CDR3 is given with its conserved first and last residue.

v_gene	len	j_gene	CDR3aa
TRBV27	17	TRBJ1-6	CASSLYPRDRVDSPLHF
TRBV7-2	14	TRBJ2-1	CASSFAGGYNEQFF
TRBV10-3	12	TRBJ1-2	CAISEQGLSYTF
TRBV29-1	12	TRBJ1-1	CSSKRMNTEAFF
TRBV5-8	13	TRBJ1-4	CASSLVRNEKLFF
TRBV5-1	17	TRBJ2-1	CASSFGTSGSKGNEQFF
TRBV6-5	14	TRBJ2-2	CASSYAQYTGELFF
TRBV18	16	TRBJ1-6	CASSPQQGTSNSPLHF
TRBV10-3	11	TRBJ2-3	CATTGADTQYF
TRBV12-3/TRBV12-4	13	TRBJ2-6	CASSLRGANVLTF
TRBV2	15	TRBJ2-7	CASSEGGQASYEQYF
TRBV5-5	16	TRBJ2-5	CASSVPLAGGGETQYF
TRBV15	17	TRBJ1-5	CATSRDFARGSNQPQHF
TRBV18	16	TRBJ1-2	CASSPGQGPTNYGYTF